This is a list of T cell receptor beta chains from one sample in a study of molecular identifiers for immune sequencing clone quantification. TCRdb processed the PCR reads anew with MiXCR; each CDR3 protein has one entry. The table includes 490,000 or so distinct CDR3 sequences, approximately 25% detected once. The sample was naive CD8+ T cells from blood, with Jurkat cell RNA spiked in. The receptors were sampled from a human donor in good health. Some libraries in this study had Jurkat cell RNA spiked in. Both conserved end residues are part of each CDR3. D genes are given only for firm matches. Size values are once, few and many counts, or a class for expanded clones, and some rows have none.

cdr3_nt | cdr3_aa | v_call | cdr3_length | d_call | j_call | clone_size
TGTGCCAGCAGTTACGGCAGGGCGAACGAGCAGTACTTC | CASSYGRANEQYF | TRBV6-5 | 13 | . | TRBJ2-7 | many
TGTGCCAGTAGGAACAGGCTCTATAGCAATCAGCCCCAGCATTTT | CASRNRLYSNQPQHF | TRBV19 | 15 | . | TRBJ1-5 | .
TGTGCCAGCATCGCGATGACTGAAAGCTCTGGAAACACCATATATTTT | CASIAMTESSGNTIYF | TRBV6-5 | 16 | . | TRBJ1-3 | .
TGTGCCAGCAGCCGGGCGGGGGGCCGCTCCTATAATTCACCCCTCCACTTT | CASSRAGGRSYNSPLHF | TRBV21-1 | 17 | . | TRBJ1-6 | few
TGTGCCAGCAGCCCGGTCCTATTCACAGATACGCAGTATTTT | CASSPVLFTDTQYF | TRBV4-2 | 14 | . | TRBJ2-3 | .
TGTGCCAGCAGCTTAGAGTTTGGGGCGGTCTACGAGCAGTACTTC | CASSLEFGAVYEQYF | TRBV7-3 | 15 | . | TRBJ2-7 | few
TGTGCCAGCAGTTACGAGGACAGAAGCGAGCAGTACTTC | CASSYEDRSEQYF | TRBV12-3/TRBV12-4 | 13 | . | TRBJ2-7 | few
TGTGCCAGCAGCGGGGGGGGTGGCTCGGGGTCTGAAGCTTTCTTT | CASSGGGGSGSEAFF | TRBV9 | 15 | . | TRBJ1-1 | .
TGTGCCAGCAGTGGACTAGCGAATGAGCAGTCCTTC | CASSGLANEQSF | TRBV27 | 12 | TRBD2 | TRBJ2-1 | few
TGTGCCACCAGGACTGGCTGGGACAGGGAAGAAGAGACTGAAGCTTTCTTT | CATRTGWDREEETEAFF | TRBV15 | 17 | TRBD1 | TRBJ1-1 | many
TGTGCCAGCAGCTTCACACAGAGTTACTACGAGCAGTACTTC | CASSFTQSYYEQYF | TRBV7-9 | 14 | . | TRBJ2-7 | .
TGTGCCAGCAGCCCTAACAGTTACCAAGAGACCCAGTACTTC | CASSPNSYQETQYF | TRBV28 | 14 | . | TRBJ2-5 | many
TGTGCCAGTAGTATCGCTAGCCGATCCACCGGGGAGCTGTTTTTT | CASSIASRSTGELFF | TRBV19 | 15 | . | TRBJ2-2 | .
TGTGCCAGCAGCTTGGACTGGTACGGGGTGTCGGGCACTGAAGCTTTCTTT | CASSLDWYGVSGTEAFF | TRBV5-5 | 17 | . | TRBJ1-1 | many
TGTGCCAGCAGGCCGGGCCTCTACGAGCAGTACTTC | CASRPGLYEQYF | TRBV2 | 12 | . | TRBJ2-7 | many
TGTGCCATCAGTGACGGGATGGGCACAGATACGCAGTATTTT | CAISDGMGTDTQYF | TRBV10-3 | 14 | . | TRBJ2-3 | few
TGCAGCGTTGTCATGCTAGAGACCCAGTACTTC | CSVVMLETQYF | TRBV29-1 | 11 | . | TRBJ2-5 | many
TGTGCCAGCAGTTACTCCAACAATCAGCCCCAGCATTTT | CASSYSNNQPQHF | TRBV6-5 | 13 | . | TRBJ1-5 | .
TGTGCCAGCAGTGCAGGGAGCACCTACGAGCAGTACTTC | CASSAGSTYEQYF | TRBV25-1 | 13 | . | TRBJ2-7 | many
TGTGCCAGCAGTTACACCAACGATCAGTACTTC | CASSYTNDQYF | TRBV6-2/TRBV6-3 | 11 | . | TRBJ2-7 | .
TGTGCCAGCAGCTTCTCCCCCGGGAGCACTGAAGCTTTCTTT | CASSFSPGSTEAFF | TRBV5-4 | 14 | . | TRBJ1-1 | few
TGTGCCAGCAGCCAAGAAAGCATACAGACACCCCCACCGAGGACCGGGGAGCTGTTTTTT | CASSQESIQTPPPRTGELFF | TRBV3-1 | 20 | . | TRBJ2-2 | few
TGTGCCAGCAGCTTTGAACAGGGTCCTGGAAACACCATATATTTT | CASSFEQGPGNTIYF | TRBV11-2 | 15 | . | TRBJ1-3 | .
TGTGCCAGCAGCCCGGCGGGCTACTATGGCTACACCTTC | CASSPAGYYGYTF | TRBV6-5 | 13 | . | TRBJ1-2 | .
TGTGCCAGCAGCGCCGAGGCGGACACCGGGGAGCTGTTTTTT | CASSAEADTGELFF | TRBV9 | 14 | . | TRBJ2-2 | few
TGTGCCAGCAGCTTATTTAGTTTTGAGGCCACTCAAAACATTCAGTACTTC | CASSLFSFEATQNIQYF | TRBV11-2 | 17 | . | TRBJ2-4 | .
TGCAGTGCTAGATTAGCGGGAGTGGTGGAGACCCAGTACTTC | CSARLAGVVETQYF | TRBV20-1 | 14 | TRBD2 | TRBJ2-5 | many
TGTGCCAGCAGTTGGACAGGGAGTAATGCCAAAAACATTCAGTACTTC | CASSWTGSNAKNIQYF | TRBV27 | 16 | TRBD1 | TRBJ2-4 | .
TGTGCCAGCAGCTTGTCTCCGTGGCCACAGCTTGCTAGCTCCTACGAGCAGTACTTC | CASSLSPWPQLASSYEQYF | TRBV5-5 | 19 | . | TRBJ2-7 | many